The clone carrying this TCR beta chain was observed a handful of times. As yet, its antigen is unknown. This may be a read error: a much more frequent sequence differs by one nucleotide. This sample is part of a study of blood T cells in healthy people across ages. Whole-study results and caveats: Long-lived donors exceeded aged donors in naive CD4+ cells and diversity.

The V and J ends lost 4 bases and 7 bases, in that order; junction bases with no gene match: 4. This CDR3 region has 14 residues. CDR1 and CDR2 (germline): SEHNR, FQNEAQ (reference sequence). Then a second PCR, running roughly 7 to 11 cycles, was carried out with a sample-barcoded 5' primer and a J-beta primer mix. TCRdb passed the 5' RACE reads through MiXCR, listing each CDR3 protein once. Of around 670,000 distinct CDR3 sequences in the sample, approximately 30% were seen once. This sequence was found in an elderly woman in good health. This rearrangement joins TRBV7-9 to TRBJ1-6, with TRBD1 matching 7 bases. Material: blood. The CDR3 region has the DNA TGTGCCAGCAGCTCGAGACAGGGAAATTCACCCCTCCACTTT. Amino acid sequence: CASSSRQGNSPLHF. Supplemented by reference TRBV7-9 and TRBJ1-6, the full variable domain reads DTGVSQNPRHKITKRGQNVTFRCDPISEHNRLYWYRQTLGQGPEFLTYFQNEAQLEKSRLLSDRFSAERPKGSFSTLEIQRTEQGDSAMYLCASSSRQGNSPLHFGNGTRLTVT.